The clone carrying this T cell receptor (beta chain) was detected only a few times. This entry belongs to a study of human T cells and chemical hapten exposure. The study used a library that attached unique molecular identifiers to individual cDNA molecules. TCRdb reprocessed the RACE reads with MiXCR, giving one entry per CDR3 protein. The sample holds fewer than 85,000 distinct CDR3 sequences; approximately 10% are singletons and the top ten take roughly 1.4%. V lost 3 bases, J lost 5 bases, and 13 bases lay in between. The CDR3 contains 14 residues. Germline CDR1 and CDR2: MGHDK and SYGVNS. As for time point: patch test 2, 6 weeks after DPC sensitization. Indicated treatment: therapeutic diphenylcyclopropenone sensitization with weekly scalp DPC. Samples of blood were obtained prior to the application of each patch test. The study extracted total RNA from unfractionated whole blood.

Source: whole blood, taken in connection with sensitization to the hapten diphenylcyclopropenone (DPC). The TCR sequence derives from a man younger than 30 with alopecia areata. Some clones in this sample may be carry-over from other donors' samples. The rearrangement uses TRBV25-1 and TRBJ2-5, with TRBD2 as a possible D gene (6 bases). DNA for the CDR3: TGTGCCAGCAGTGACGGGGGAGCGATCGAGACCCAGTACTTC. Encoded protein: CASSDGGAIETQYF.